The TCR beta chain under discussion was sequenced for a study of blood T cells in healthy people across ages. Overall study findings and caveats: Those diversity estimates obtained from one million T cells were thought to be underestimates. Naive T cell percentage showed a strong correlation with the diversity of TCR beta.

The CDR3 extends over 13 amino acids. Germline V CDR1 and CDR2: SGHDN, FVKESK. The V end lost 5 bases, the J end lost 3 bases, and 11 bases lay between the germline ends. PCR was performed a second time for about 6 to 11 cycles using a sample-barcoded 5' primer and a J-beta primer mix. Each CDR3 protein gets one entry after TCRdb re-called the 5' RACE reads with MiXCR. Of 730,000 or so distinct CDR3 sequences in the sample, 43% are singletons; the top ten hold 20% to 25%. For this clonotype: The antigen is unknown.

The sequence was collected from a woman aged 60 to 75 in good health. The genes are TRBV14 and TRBJ2-7, with D tentatively TRBD1 (6 bases). Sequenced: blood. CDR3 residues: CASSWGLNYEQYF. Written as DNA, the CDR3 is TGTGCCAGCAGCTGGGGGCTGAACTACGAGCAGTACTTC.